This T cell receptor beta chain emerged from a study of cytomegalovirus exposure and HLA in healthy donors. General study points: Cytomegalovirus-associated TCR beta chains were listed, numbering over 150.

Concerning this clone: What it binds is unknown.

Sequencing was performed with immunoSEQ multiplex PCR; in TCRdb, only in-frame clones are kept and a portion is missing. The data show roughly 140,000 clones, around nine tenths seen once. The germline V gene encodes CDR1 MNHEY and CDR2 SVGAGI. The CDR3 is made up of 16 amino acids. The V gene end was trimmed by 4 bases and the J gene end by 1 base; junction bases not matched to a gene: 5. The source is a woman aged 18 to 35 in good health and CMV-seropositive. This chain uses TRBV6-5 with TRBJ1-5; TRBD1 matches 9 bases. The sequenced sample consisted of PBMCs. In DNA form, the CDR3 reads TGTGCCAGCAGTTCACAACAGGGGGCAAGCAATCAGCCCCAGCATTTT. Translated: CASSSQQGASNQPQHF.